The present T cell receptor (beta chain) was sequenced within a study of T cell responses to AZD1222 COVID-19 vaccine. Study-wide results and caveats: It was only five to seven AZD1222 recipients who were seropositive at baseline. The span of vaccine-associated CD4 TCRs extended across spike, with dominance at 160-218 and 743-854. Donors were mostly white British, more females; clonal diversity possibly underestimated.

CDR1 and CDR2 from the germline V gene are DFQATT and SNEGSKA (reference sequence). The V segment lost 3 bases and the J segment 1 base; nucleotides outside the gene matches: 4. This CDR3 has 15 residues. Regarding this clone: Its antigen is unknown.

Some clones are missing from TCRdb's copy, which holds only in-frame ones; the method was immunoSEQ multiplex PCR. Among about 92,000 clones listed, roughly 91% were seen once. The genes are TRBV20-1 and TRBJ2-3; 10 bases line up with TRBD2. The clonotype originates from an adult in good health. Specimen: peripheral blood, collected on day 0 of AZD1222 vaccination. The CDR3 nucleotides read TGCAGTGCTAGTCTCGGGACTAGCGGCACAGATACGCAGTATTTT. Protein sequence: CSASLGTSGTDTQYF.